A selection of T cell receptor beta chains follows, all from one sample in a study of T cells in narcolepsy. The data were produced by immunoSEQ multiplex PCR, yet TCRdb's version contains in-frame clones alone and is incomplete. The sample yields around 35,000 clones, almost 90% seen once. Sequenced input: CD45RA- memory CD4+ T cells from PBMCs. The receptors derive from a human donor with narcolepsy. CDR3s include the opening cysteine and the closing phenylalanine or tryptophan. The D gene is left open where the match is weak. Only some rows state a clone size, as once, few, many or a class for expanded clones.

size	V	J	D	CDR3	DNA
NA	TRBV5-1	TRBJ2-1	NA	CASSPTSGPYNEQFF	TGCGCCAGCAGCCCAACCTCGGGGCCCTACAATGAGCAGTTCTTC
NA	TRBV6-1	TRBJ1-1	NA	CASSEGWRAFF	TGTGCCAGCAGTGAAGGGTGGCGAGCTTTCTTT
NA	TRBV18	TRBJ2-7	TRBD2	CASSPPNPSGSRYEQYF	TGTGCCAGCTCACCACCCAATCCTAGCGGGAGTCGGTACGAGCAGTACTTC
NA	TRBV28	TRBJ1-2	NA	CASSLLAGQGGYTF	TGTGCCAGCAGCCTCTTGGCGGGCCAGGGAGGCTACACCTTC
NA	TRBV2	TRBJ2-5	TRBD2	CASSEVGLAGETQYF	TGTGCCAGCAGTGAGGTGGGACTAGCGGGAGAGACCCAGTACTTC
NA	TRBV6-5	TRBJ2-7	NA	CASSYSFGTTTYEQYF	TGTGCCAGCAGTTACTCTTTCGGGACAACCACCTACGAGCAGTACTTC
few	TRBV5-1	TRBJ2-3	NA	CASSLGDPDTQYF	TGCGCCAGCAGCTTAGGGGATCCAGATACGCAGTATTTT
NA	TRBV5-1	TRBJ1-4	NA	CASSNPGSGEKLFF	TGCGCCAGCAGTAATCCAGGGAGTGGTGAAAAACTGTTTTTT
NA	TRBV6-1	TRBJ2-2	NA	CASQRGRRDTGELFF	TGTGCCAGCCAACGGGGGCGCCGGGACACCGGGGAGCTGTTTTTT
NA	TRBV2	TRBJ2-1	NA	CASTEYNEQFF	TGTGCCAGCACTGAGTACAATGAGCAGTTCTTC
NA	TRBV5-6	TRBJ2-5	TRBD2	CASSFRTSGDQETQYF	TGTGCCAGCAGCTTTAGGACTAGCGGGGACCAAGAGACCCAGTACTTC
NA	TRBV7-3	TRBJ1-1	NA	CASSPRGSGTEAFF	TGTGCCAGCAGCCCCCGGGGGTCTGGCACTGAAGCTTTCTTT
NA	TRBV11-2	TRBJ1-1	TRBD1	CASSLGGTGDFEAFF	TGTGCCAGCAGCTTAGGAGGGACAGGGGACTTTGAAGCTTTCTTT
NA	TRBV10-3	TRBJ2-3	NA	CATTDGDATDTQYF	TGTGCCACCACGGACGGGGATGCCACAGATACGCAGTATTTT
NA	TRBV5-6	TRBJ1-2	NA	CASSFPQGTYGYTF	TGTGCCAGCAGCTTCCCCCAGGGTACCTATGGCTACACCTTC
NA	TRBV11-3	TRBJ1-5	TRBD1	CASSSIQGQGGQPQHF	TGTGCCAGCAGCTCCATACAGGGACAGGGAGGTCAGCCCCAGCATTTT
NA	TRBV18	TRBJ2-5	TRBD1	CASNPGQGAQETQYF	TGTGCCAGCAATCCGGGACAGGGGGCCCAAGAGACCCAGTACTTC
NA	TRBV7-9	TRBJ2-3	NA	CASSILGGATDTQYF	NA
NA	TRBV7-3	TRBJ2-3	TRBD2	CASSSGLSLVTDTQYF	TGTGCCAGCAGCTCGGGACTAAGCCTGGTTACAGATACGCAGTATTTT
once	TRBV6-5	TRBJ1-2	NA	CASSRGSAERYTF	TGTGCCAGCAGCCGAGGAAGTGCTGAGCGCTACACCTTC
NA	TRBV29-1	TRBJ1-2	NA	CSVEGRPGYGYTF	TGCAGCGTTGAAGGCCGGCCAGGGTATGGCTACACCTTC
few	TRBV10-3	TRBJ1-1	NA	CAISLGRTEAFF	TGTGCCATCAGTTTAGGAAGAACTGAAGCTTTCTTT
NA	TRBV6-1	TRBJ2-1	TRBD2	CASIDGRPDRNQQFF	TGTGCCAGCATCGACGGGAGGCCCGACCGCAATCAGCAGTTCTTC
NA	TRBV27	TRBJ1-1	NA	CASSFPGPHRTEAFF	TGTGCCAGCAGTTTCCCGGGACCCCATAGGACCGAAGCTTTCTTT
NA	TRBV6-5	TRBJ2-2	TRBD2	CASRTSNTGELFF	TGTGCCAGCAGGACTAGCAACACCGGGGAGCTGTTTTTT
NA	TRBV30	TRBJ1-1	TRBD1	CAWSGHRGSNTEAFF	TGTGCCTGGAGTGGGCACAGGGGGTCCAACACTGAAGCTTTCTTT
NA	TRBV18	TRBJ1-2	NA	CASSPLDSAGYTF	TGTGCCAGCTCCCCATTAGATAGTGCTGGCTACACCTTC
once	TRBV6-1	TRBJ1-5	TRBD1	CASSWTGGVDQPQHF	TGTGCCAGCAGTTGGACAGGAGGAGTGGATCAGCCCCAGCATTTT
NA	TRBV7-9	TRBJ1-5	NA	CASSLVENQPQHF	TGTGCCAGCAGCTTAGTGGAGAATCAGCCCCAGCATTTT
NA	TRBV7-2	TRBJ2-3	NA	CASSSPGTTDTQYF	TGTGCCAGCAGCTCACCCGGGACTACAGATACGCAGTATTTT
NA	TRBV6-6	TRBJ2-7	NA	CASMSSSYEQYF	TGTGCCAGCATGTCCAGCTCCTACGAGCAGTACTTC
once	TRBV7-4	TRBJ2-7	TRBD1	CASSTGQGVLGLAFSSYEQYF	TGTGCCAGCAGCACAGGACAGGGGGTCCTGGGGCTGGCCTTTAGTAGCTACGAGCAGTACTTC
NA	TRBV28	TRBJ2-7	TRBD1	CASSLRGQGFHEQYF	TGTGCCAGCAGTTTAAGGGGACAGGGGTTCCACGAGCAGTACTTC
NA	TRBV6-5	TRBJ1-5	TRBD1	CASSLDRVNQPQHF	TGTGCCAGCAGTCTCGACAGGGTGAATCAGCCCCAGCATTTT
NA	TRBV10-1	TRBJ2-7	TRBD1	CASSEYLFRGPAYEQYF	TGCGCCAGCAGTGAGTACCTATTCAGGGGGCCAGCCTACGAGCAGTACTTC
NA	TRBV19	TRBJ1-2	NA	CASSSTPGYHGYTF	TGTGCCAGTAGTTCAACCCCAGGGTATCATGGCTACACCTTC
NA	TRBV6-1	TRBJ2-7	TRBD2	CASNLAGGRYEQYF	TGTGCCAGCAATTTGGCGGGGGGGCGGTACGAGCAGTACTTC
NA	TRBV2	TRBJ2-2	NA	CASSTFGNTGELFF	TGTGCCAGCAGTACTTTCGGGAACACCGGGGAGCTGTTTTTT
NA	TRBV30	TRBJ2-2	NA	CAWSRGNRHGELFF	TGTGCCTGGAGTCGGGGGAATCGGCACGGGGAGCTGTTTTTT
NA	TRBV19	TRBJ2-6	NA	CATSLTGREAGANVLTF	TGTGCCACCTCCCTGACGGGCCGGGAAGCTGGGGCCAACGTCCTGACTTTC
NA	TRBV27	TRBJ2-5	NA	CASSPDFWGETQYF	TGTGCCAGCAGTCCGGACTTCTGGGGGGAGACCCAGTACTTC
NA	TRBV7-9	TRBJ2-5	TRBD2	CASSFTSGSFETQYF	TGTGCCAGCAGCTTTACTAGCGGGAGTTTTGAGACCCAGTACTTC
NA	TRBV4-3	TRBJ2-7	NA	CASSPGLILSYEQYF	TGCGCCAGCAGCCCAGGACTAATATTATCCTACGAGCAGTACTTC
NA	TRBV4-2	TRBJ1-2	NA	CASSQETGGIYGYTF	TGTGCCAGCAGCCAAGAGACGGGGGGGATCTATGGCTACACCTTC
NA	TRBV19	TRBJ2-7	NA	CATPGLPGHEQYF	TGTGCCACCCCGGGACTTCCCGGGCACGAGCAGTACTTC
NA	TRBV6-1	TRBJ2-7	TRBD2	CASKVGRASTYEQYF	TGTGCCAGCAAGGTTGGGAGGGCTTCCACCTACGAGCAGTACTTC
few	TRBV19	TRBJ2-7	NA	CASKGTGPYEQYF	TGTGCCAGTAAGGGAACGGGACCCTACGAGCAGTACTTC
once	TRBV7-2	TRBJ2-7	TRBD1	CASSSGTGDYEQYF	TGTGCCAGCAGCTCCGGGACAGGGGACTACGAGCAGTACTTC
once	TRBV5-6	TRBJ1-1	NA	CASNRVRGNTEAFF	TGTGCCAGCAACAGGGTCCGGGGGAACACTGAAGCTTTCTTT
NA	TRBV27	TRBJ2-5	TRBD1	CASSVSGQVYETQYF	TGTGCCAGCAGTGTTTCGGGACAGGTTTATGAGACCCAGTACTTC
NA	TRBV5-1	TRBJ2-3	NA	CASSLKGWEDTQYF	TGCGCCAGCAGCTTGAAAGGGTGGGAAGATACGCAGTATTTT
NA	TRBV28	TRBJ1-2	NA	CASSSPRAGDYGYTF	TGTGCCAGCAGTTCCCCCCGGGCAGGGGACTATGGCTACACCTTC
medium-sized	TRBV7-2	TRBJ1-5	NA	CASSSGLNQPQHF	TGTGCCAGCAGCTCGGGGCTCAATCAGCCCCAGCATTTT
once	TRBV29-1	TRBJ1-5	NA	CSVGSLNQPQHF	TGCAGCGTTGGTTCCCTCAATCAGCCCCAGCATTTT